The 32 T cell receptor beta chains below come from one sample, sequenced in a study of cytomegalovirus exposure and HLA in healthy donors. In the PCR, 60 Vbeta and 13 Jbeta primers were used. TCRdb keeps only in-frame clones here, not all; method: immunoSEQ multiplex PCR. The data contain hundreds of thousands of clones, around two thirds of them singletons. Input material: PBMCs. These receptors all stem from a female donor in good health and CMV-seronegative.

The CDR3 reads CASSFGVGGEGQPQHF. CDR3 in DNA: TGTGCCAGCAGCTTTGGGGTGGGGGGGGAAGGGCAGCCCCAGCATTTT. The rearrangement joins TRBV7-2 to TRBJ1-5; possible D gene TRBD1, 5 bases. V shed 3 bases and J shed 7 bases, with 19 bases lying between them. CDR1 is SGHTA and CDR2 is FQGNSA in the germline V gene. The CDR3 extends over 16 amino acids.

The rearrangement joins TRBV11-2 to TRBJ1-2; D gene ambiguous. Trimming stripped 1 base from V and 8 bases from J, with 17 bases between. The CDR3 covers 15 residues. Germline V gives CDR1 SGHAT, CDR2 FQNNGV. CDR3 amino acids: CASSLVSGFQLGYTF. In DNA form, the CDR3 reads TGTGCCAGCAGCTTAGTGTCGGGGTTCCAATTGGGCTACACCTTC.

The CDR3 protein is CASRLQGAGTEAFF. The CDR3 bases are TGTGCCAGTAGACTCCAGGGGGCTGGAACTGAAGCTTTCTTT. The rearrangement links TRBV19 to TRBJ1-1; 8 bases fit TRBD1. From germline, CDR1 is LNHDA and CDR2 SQIVND (reference sequence). J gave up 5 bases and V 6 bases, and 8 bases lay outside the gene matches. This CDR3 has 14 amino acids.

The chain uses TRBV11-3 and TRBJ2-6; the match to TRBD1 covers 9 bases. V gave up 3 bases and J gave up 0 bases; unmatched junction bases: 12. Germline assignment: CDR1 SGHNT and CDR2 YENEEA. This CDR3 contains 20 residues. In DNA, the CDR3 is TGTGCCAGCAGCTTGGGGACAGGGAGACCTAGCGGCTCTGGGGCCAACGTCCTGACTTTC. Translated, it gives CASSLGTGRPSGSGANVLTF.

This chain uses TRBV7-3 with TRBJ1-1; 8 bases align to TRBD1. V shed 5 bases, J shed 11 bases, and the junction held 16 bases outside the gene matches. Germline values: CDR1 SGHTA, CDR2 FQGTGA. The CDR3 is made up of 15 amino acids. Here the CDR3 reads CASSLIPSPQGVAFF. CDR3 bases: TGTGCCAGCAGCCTCATACCTTCCCCACAGGGGGTGGCTTTCTTT.

The chain couples TRBV25-1 to TRBJ2-1, with TRBD2 matching 7 bases. Per germline, CDR1 MGHDK and CDR2 SYGVNS. The CDR3 extends over 14 amino acids. The V gene end was trimmed by 5 bases and the J gene end by 9 bases; junction bases not matched to a gene: 10. The CDR3 region has the DNA TGTGCCAGCAGTAGACAAGCGGGATGGGGTGAGCAGTTCTTC. Residues: CASSRQAGWGEQFF.

The chain combines TRBV30 with TRBJ2-3; 7 bases fit TRBD2. The CDR3 consists of 14 residues. Germline lookup yields CDR1 GTSNPN and CDR2 SVGIG (reference sequence). J was trimmed by 6 bases and V by 2 bases; bases with no gene match: 8. CDR3: CAWSSGGSRDTQYF. The DNA of the CDR3 is TGTGCCTGGAGTTCCGGGGGGAGTAGGGATACGCAGTATTTT. Variable domain in full (rest from reference TRBV30 and TRBJ2-3): SQTIHQWPATLVQPVGSPLSLECTVEGTSNPNLYWYRQAAGRGLQLLFYSVGIGQISSEVPQNLSASRPQDRQFILSSKKLLLSDSGFYLCAWSSGGSRDTQYFGPGTRLTVL.

This chain joins TRBV6-4 and TRBJ2-3, with D hard to call. Germline lookup yields CDR1 MRHNA and CDR2 SNTAGT. Trimming took 5 bases from V and 0 from J, leaving 6 bases between them. CDR3 length equals 13 residues. CDR3 amino acids: CASSSASTDTQYF. CDR3 coding DNA: TGTGCCAGCAGTAGCGCCAGCACAGATACGCAGTATTTT.

The chain is built from TRBV5-1 and TRBJ2-2; no definite D call. The germline CDR1 and CDR2 sequences are SGHRS and YFSETQ. V lost 2 bases to trimming and J lost 0 bases, with 5 bases between them. This CDR3 spans 14 amino acids. CDR3 nucleotide sequence: TGCGCCAGCAGCTTTACAGCGAACACCGGGGAGCTGTTTTTT. Encoded protein: CASSFTANTGELFF.

This clone has only a few counts. This chain joins TRBV4-1 and TRBJ1-1, with D unclear. Germline loops: CDR1 MGHRA, CDR2 YSYEKL. V was cut by 1 base and J by 2 bases, with 11 bases left in between. This CDR3 has 15 residues. CDR3 residues: CASSQGVRGNTEAFF. The CDR3 nucleotides are TGCGCCAGCAGCCAAGGGGTGCGGGGTAACACTGAAGCTTTCTTT.

The genes are TRBV5-1 and TRBJ2-1; a possible D gene is TRBD1 (5 bases). The germline V gene encodes CDR1 SGHRS and CDR2 YFSETQ. The CDR3 length is 14 residues. The V end was cut by 8 bases, the J end by 5 bases, with 17 bases between. The CDR3 DNA reads TGCGCCAGTAAAACAGGTTTAAAGGACAATGAGCAGTTCTTC. Translated: CASKTGLKDNEQFF.

The gene calls are TRBV28 and TRBJ2-7; 7 bases are a match to TRBD2. Germline-derived CDR1 and CDR2 are MDHEN and SYDVKM. There are 12 residues in the CDR3. V shed 10 bases and J 3 bases; nucleotides not matched to a gene: 6. CDR3 region: CAIGEGIYEQYF. CDR3 DNA sequence: TGTGCCATCGGGGAGGGGATCTACGAGCAGTACTTC.

This clone occurred once. The V and J genes are TRBV10-1 and TRBJ1-1, with 9 bases aligning to TRBD1. CDR1 and CDR2 (germline): WNHNN, SYGVQD (reference sequence). With 3 bases clipped from V and 5 bases from J, the junction kept 10 bases outside the gene matches. This CDR3 is built from 16 residues. The CDR3 DNA reads TGCGCCAGCAGTGACGTTACGACAGGGGGACTTACTGAAGCTTTCTTT. Amino acid sequence: CASSDVTTGGLTEAFF.

The chain combines TRBV7-8 with TRBJ1-2, with D possibly TRBD1 on 5 matching bases. Deletions cut 1 base from V and 4 bases from J, with 13 bases between. The CDR3 has 15 residues. CDR1 and CDR2 from the germline V gene are SGHVS and FQNEAQ. CDR3 loop: CASSLVGGAGYGYTF. The CDR3 bases are TGTGCCAGCAGCTTAGTAGGCGGGGCCGGCTATGGCTACACCTTC.

This chain uses TRBV11-2 with TRBJ1-1; the D gene is possibly TRBD1 (5 bases). Trimming removed 1 base at V and 0 bases at J, with 18 bases between. The CDR3 is made up of 18 amino acids. The V gene's germline CDR1 is SGHAT and CDR2 FQNNGV. The CDR3: CASSLVSPRQILNTEAFF. For the CDR3, the DNA is TGTGCCAGCAGCTTAGTATCACCGAGACAGATTTTGAACACTGAAGCTTTCTTT.

The rearrangement joins TRBV28 to TRBJ2-7; D may be TRBD1 (5 bases). The CDR3 consists of 13 residues. Trimming stripped 6 bases from V and 7 bases from J, with 16 bases between. The germline V gene has CDR1 MDHEN and CDR2 SYDVKM. CDR3 in DNA: TGTGCCAGCAGGGGGCGAGTCCCATGGGAGCAGTACTTC. Translating it yields CASRGRVPWEQYF.

This clone has more than one count but fewer than ten. The V and J genes are TRBV2 and TRBJ2-1, with 10 bases identical to TRBD2. The germline V gene has CDR1 SNHLY and CDR2 FYNNEI. CDR3 length equals 15 residues. V lost 7 bases to trimming and J lost 8 bases; unmatched junction nucleotides: 11. CDR3 nucleotide sequence: TGTGCCAGCAATCTCGGAGCTAGCGGGAGTGATGAGCAGTTCTTC. Translation gives CASNLGASGSDEQFF.

The V and J genes are TRBV14 and TRBJ2-7; tentatively, D is TRBD2 (5 bases). The V end lost 4 bases, the J end lost 0 bases, and 13 bases lay between the germline ends. The CDR3 length is 15 residues. Germline assignment: CDR1 SGHDN and CDR2 FVKESK. This chain's CDR3 is CASSLGKGSSYEQYF. As DNA, the CDR3 is TGTGCCAGCAGCCTCGGGAAAGGGAGCTCCTACGAGCAGTACTTC.

This clone has a handful of counts. The rearrangement links TRBV4-1 to TRBJ2-5; TRBD2 agrees at 7 bases. Germline V CDR1 and CDR2: MGHRA, YSYEKL. V dropped 0 bases and J dropped 3; count of bases not matched to a gene: 4. There are 15 residues in the CDR3. The CDR3 nucleotides are TGCGCCAGCAGCCAAGATCCGGGACTAAAAGAGACCCAGTACTTC. It codes for CASSQDPGLKETQYF.

The V and J genes are TRBV9 and TRBJ2-7; 15 bases agree with TRBD2. The CDR3 spans 17 residues. Germline assignment: CDR1 SGDLS and CDR2 YYNGEE. V lost 4 bases to trimming and J lost 3 bases; unmatched junction nucleotides: 8. CDR3 amino acids: CASSRTSGRGNHYEQYF. CDR3 coding DNA: TGTGCCAGCAGCAGGACTAGCGGGAGGGGGAACCACTACGAGCAGTACTTC.

This clone was found a few times. The V and J genes are TRBV18 and TRBJ1-1, with 9 bases fitting TRBD1. This CDR3 spans 22 amino acids. In germline, CDR1 is KGHSH, CDR2 LQKENI. V lost 3 bases, J lost 0 bases, and 23 bases stayed unmatched. The CDR3 here is CASSPQRGSTGTGRGMNTEAFF. The CDR3 DNA reads as TGTGCCAGCTCACCTCAACGGGGGTCAACCGGGACAGGGAGAGGGATGAACACTGAAGCTTTCTTT. The full variable domain, completed using reference TRBV18 and TRBJ1-1, is NAGVMQNPRHLVRRRGQEARLRCSPMKGHSHVYWYRQLPEEGLKFMVYLQKENIIDESGMPKERFSAEFPKEGPSILRIQQVVRGDSAAYFCASSPQRGSTGTGRGMNTEAFFGQGTRLTVV.

There are a few counts of this clone. The chain recombines TRBV6-8 with TRBJ1-4; no firm D call. Per the germline V gene, CDR1 is MNHGY and CDR2 is SAAAGT. The CDR3 is 16 amino acids. V shed 4 bases and J shed 2 bases, with 14 bases lying between them. The CDR3 reads CASSSKGGRTNEKLFF. The DNA for the CDR3 is TGTGCCAGCAGTTCCAAGGGAGGGAGGACTAATGAAAAACTGTTTTTT.

This clone has just a few counts. This sequence joins TRBV15 and TRBJ2-2; TRBD2 matches 8 bases. The germline V gene has CDR1 LNHNV and CDR2 YYDKDF (reference sequence). Trimming took 5 bases from V and 1 from J; bases not matched to a gene: 3. The CDR3 is made up of 15 amino acids. This chain's CDR3 is CATSPGLVNTGELFF. DNA of the CDR3: TGTGCCACCAGCCCGGGACTAGTGAACACCGGGGAGCTGTTTTTT.

The rearrangement uses TRBV7-6 and TRBJ2-7, with 7 bases that match TRBD1. This CDR3 is built from 16 residues. Trimming took 1 base from V and 7 from J; bases not matched to a gene: 13. Looked up from germline, CDR1 is SGHVS and CDR2 is FNYEAQ. CDR3 protein: CASSLGYGTESWEQYF. CDR3 nucleotides: TGTGCCAGCAGCTTAGGTTACGGGACAGAGTCATGGGAGCAGTACTTC.

The rearrangement links TRBV7-2 to TRBJ2-7, with D maybe TRBD2 (6 bases). Trimming stripped 5 bases from V and 2 bases from J, with 16 bases between. The germline CDR1 and CDR2 sequences are SGHTA and FQGNSA. The CDR3 is 15 amino acids. The CDR3 DNA sequence: TGTGCCAGCAGCCTCGGACGGGAGAGTACCTACGAGCAGTACTTC. Protein product: CASSLGRESTYEQYF.

The chain employs TRBV7-9 and TRBJ2-1; 11 bases agree with TRBD2. CDR3 length: 15 amino acids. With 3 bases clipped from V and 4 bases from J, the junction kept 2 bases outside the gene matches. Per the germline V gene, CDR1 is SEHNR and CDR2 is FQNEAQ (reference sequence). CDR3 DNA sequence: TGTGCCAGCAGCTTGGGGACTAGCGGATACAATGAGCAGTTCTTC. It yields the protein CASSLGTSGYNEQFF.

V gene TRBV4-2 combines with J gene TRBJ2-7; no definite D call. V lost 3 bases to trimming and J lost 3 bases, with 15 bases between them. This CDR3 is 15 amino acids long. Per germline, CDR1 LGHNA and CDR2 YNFKEQ. CDR3 sequence: CASSHQAEEVYEQYF. In DNA form, the CDR3 reads TGTGCCAGCAGCCATCAAGCAGAAGAGGTCTACGAGCAGTACTTC.

V usage is TRBV19 and J usage is TRBJ1-1; no clear D. The germline V and J ends were trimmed by 0 bases and 0 bases, with 5 bases remaining between them. Germline loops: CDR1 LNHDA, CDR2 SQIVND (reference sequence). This CDR3 region has 14 residues. The CDR3: CASSIDRVNTEAFF. The CDR3 nucleotides read TGTGCCAGTAGTATAGATCGGGTGAACACTGAAGCTTTCTTT.

This clone has only a few counts. The gene calls are TRBV9 and TRBJ2-7, with 8 bases that match TRBD2. Germline CDR1 reads SGDLS; CDR2 reads YYNGEE. Trimming cost V 4 bases and J 3 bases; bases outside gene matches: 12. CDR3 length: 16 amino acids. The CDR3 DNA sequence: TGTGCCAGCAGCCCGATGGGTAGCGGGGATAACTACGAGCAGTACTTC. It encodes CASSPMGSGDNYEQYF.

J is TRBJ2-5 and V is TRBV25-1; 8 bases map to TRBD2. Germline assignment: CDR1 MGHDK and CDR2 SYGVNS. Trimming took 9 bases from V and 4 from J; bases not matched to a gene: 16. The CDR3 length is 16 residues. The DNA for the CDR3 is TGTGCCAGTTCGGAGGTTAGGTCTAGCGGGCGAGAGACCCAGTACTTC. This gives the protein CASSEVRSSGRETQYF.

The rearrangement links TRBV9 to TRBJ2-1; TRBD2 agrees at 11 bases. The germline V gene has CDR1 SGDLS and CDR2 YYNGEE. The length of the CDR3 is 17 residues. Trimming removed 7 bases from V and 0 bases from J; junction bases left unmatched: 9. CDR3 amino acids: CASAPTSGTSSYNEQFF. CDR3 bases: TGTGCCAGCGCTCCGACTAGCGGGACGAGCTCCTACAATGAGCAGTTCTTC. Drawing the rest from reference TRBV9 and TRBJ2-1, the complete variable domain is DSGVTQTPKHLITATGQRVTLRCSPRSGDLSVYWYQQSLDQGLQFLIQYYNGEERAKGNILERFSAQQFPDLHSELNLSSLELGDSALYFCASAPTSGTSSYNEQFFGPGTRLTVL.

The chain couples TRBV2 to TRBJ2-4; maybe TRBD1 (6 bases). Trimming took 5 bases from V and 1 from J, leaving 12 bases between them. The CDR3 contains 15 residues. Germline-derived CDR1 and CDR2 are SNHLY and FYNNEI. For the CDR3, the DNA is TGTGCCAGCAGTTGGACAGCTTTGGCCAAAAACATTCAGTACTTC. Protein sequence: CASSWTALAKNIQYF.